Listed below are T cell receptor beta chains from one sample, sequenced in a study of CD8+CD57+ T cells in acquired aplastic anemia. TCRdb itself ran the reads through MiXCR, one entry per CDR3 protein. The sample has over 100,000 distinct CDR3 sequences; about 40% are singletons. The sequencing sample was made of sorted CD4+, CD8+, or CD8+CD57+ T cells (not recorded which) from PBMCs. The source is a human donor in good health, serving as a control. Both conserved end residues are part of each CDR3. Fields, in order: V gene, D gene, clone size, J gene, CDR3 DNA, CDR3 protein. The D gene is left open where the match is weak. A clone size is listed for some rows: how often the clone was seen (once, few, many), or a class if it is expanded.

V gene: TRBV6-1; D gene: -; clone size: many; J gene: TRBJ2-4; CDR3 DNA: TGTGCCAGCAGTGAACGGGACGGAGATGGCATTCAGTACTTC; CDR3 protein: CASSERDGDGIQYF
V gene: TRBV7-2; D gene: TRBD2; clone size: many; J gene: TRBJ2-1; CDR3 DNA: TGTGCCAGCAGCTTAGGCGGGGGACCAAGAAATGAGCAGTTCTTC; CDR3 protein: CASSLGGGPRNEQFF
V gene: TRBV24-1; D gene: TRBD2; clone size: many; J gene: TRBJ2-6; CDR3 DNA: TGTGCCACCAGGAGAGGCGGGACTATATCTGGGGCCAACGTCCTGACTTTC; CDR3 protein: CATRRGGTISGANVLTF
V gene: TRBV20-1; D gene: -; clone size: many; J gene: TRBJ1-3; CDR3 DNA: TGCAGTGCTAGAGCAATCCGGGACACATACTCCTCTGGAAACACCATATATTTT; CDR3 protein: CSARAIRDTYSSGNTIYF
V gene: TRBV11-3; D gene: -; clone size: -; J gene: TRBJ2-1; CDR3 DNA: TGTGCCAGCAGCCCGGGACTTTCGAACAATGAGCAGTTCTTC; CDR3 protein: CASSPGLSNNEQFF
V gene: TRBV7-6; D gene: -; clone size: -; J gene: TRBJ2-7; CDR3 DNA: TGTGCCAGCAGCCGGGGGGACAGGTCCTATGGCTACGAGCAGTACTTC; CDR3 protein: CASSRGDRSYGYEQYF
V gene: TRBV4-1; D gene: TRBD2; clone size: many; J gene: TRBJ2-7; CDR3 DNA: TGCGCCAGCAGCCAGCCCCCCGGGACTACCTTTAGGGAGCAGTACTTC; CDR3 protein: CASSQPPGTTFREQYF
V gene: TRBV5-4; D gene: -; clone size: many; J gene: TRBJ2-6; CDR3 DNA: TGTGCCAGCAGCTTGGGAGGGCCCTCTGGGGCCAACGTCCTGACTTTC; CDR3 protein: CASSLGGPSGANVLTF
V gene: TRBV25-1; D gene: -; clone size: many; J gene: TRBJ1-2; CDR3 DNA: TGTGCCAGCAGTGAATTACCTACCTATGGCTACACCTTC; CDR3 protein: CASSELPTYGYTF
V gene: TRBV20-1; D gene: -; clone size: -; J gene: TRBJ2-3; CDR3 DNA: TGCAGTGCTAGAGATCGGGGGTCCGATACGCAGTATTTT; CDR3 protein: CSARDRGSDTQYF
V gene: TRBV7-2; D gene: -; clone size: -; J gene: TRBJ2-7; CDR3 DNA: TGTGCCAGCAGTTATGACAGCTACGAGCAGTACTTC; CDR3 protein: CASSYDSYEQYF